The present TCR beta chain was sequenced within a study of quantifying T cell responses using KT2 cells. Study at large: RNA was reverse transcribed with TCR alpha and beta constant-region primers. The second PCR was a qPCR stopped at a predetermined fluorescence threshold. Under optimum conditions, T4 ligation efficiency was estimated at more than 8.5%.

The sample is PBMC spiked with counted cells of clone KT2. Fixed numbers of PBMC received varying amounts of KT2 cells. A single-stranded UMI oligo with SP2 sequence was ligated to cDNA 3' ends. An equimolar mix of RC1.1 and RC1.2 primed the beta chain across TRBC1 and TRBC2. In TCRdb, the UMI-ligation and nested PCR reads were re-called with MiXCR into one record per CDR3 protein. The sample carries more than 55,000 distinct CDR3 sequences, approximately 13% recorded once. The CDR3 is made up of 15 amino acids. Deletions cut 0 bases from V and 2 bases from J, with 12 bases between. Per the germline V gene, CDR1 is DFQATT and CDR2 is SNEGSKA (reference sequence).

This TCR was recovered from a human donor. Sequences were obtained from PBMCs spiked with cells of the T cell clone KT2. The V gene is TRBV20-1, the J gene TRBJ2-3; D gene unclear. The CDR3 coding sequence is TGCAGTGCTAGAGATGGTGGGTCGCCCACAGATACGCAGTATTTT. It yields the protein CSARDGGSPTDTQYF.